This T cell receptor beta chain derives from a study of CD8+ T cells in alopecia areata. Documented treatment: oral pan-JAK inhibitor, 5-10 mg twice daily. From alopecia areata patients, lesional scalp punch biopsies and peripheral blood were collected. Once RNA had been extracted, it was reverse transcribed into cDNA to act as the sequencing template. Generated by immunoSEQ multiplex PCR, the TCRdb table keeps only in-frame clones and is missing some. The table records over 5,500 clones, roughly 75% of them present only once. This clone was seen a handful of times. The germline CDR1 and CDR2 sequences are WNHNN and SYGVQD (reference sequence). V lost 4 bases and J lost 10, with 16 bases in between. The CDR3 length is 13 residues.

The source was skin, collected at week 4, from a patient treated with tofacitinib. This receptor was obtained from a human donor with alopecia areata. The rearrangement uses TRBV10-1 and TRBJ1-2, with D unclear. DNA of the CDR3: TGCGCCAGCAGTGCCTCGGACCGCCTCGCCTACACCTTC. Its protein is CASSASDRLAYTF.